This passage covers 20 T cell receptor beta chains from one sample sequenced in a study of shared clonotypes between healthy human individuals. CD45RO-negative CD8 cells positively selected for CCR7 made up the naive population, which excluded terminally differentiated effector memory CD45RA+ cells. Using immunoSEQ multiplex PCR, the repertoire was profiled, and TCRdb retains in-frame clones only, with some absent. The sample holds roughly 1,800,000 clones, about 95% seen once. The source material was naive CD8+ T cells sorted from blood. The receptors stem from a man aged 18-30 years in good health.

The chain is built from TRBV10-1 and TRBJ1-3, with 8 bases fitting TRBD1. The CDR3 runs 15 residues. The ends lost 3 bases at V and 0 bases at J; junction bases unmatched: 1. In germline, CDR1 is WNHNN, CDR2 SYGVQD (reference sequence). The CDR3: CASSDGTGSGNTIYF. CDR3 bases: TGCGCCAGCAGTGACGGGACAGGCTCTGGAAACACCATATATTTT.

Points on this clone: The sample contains more than one DNA sequence encoding this CDR3. This rearrangement joins TRBV5-4 to TRBJ1-1; tentative D call: TRBD1 (5 bases). The germline gives CDR1 SGHNT, CDR2 YYREEE (reference sequence). CDR3 length: 13 amino acids. Trimming cost V 1 base and J 4 bases, with 8 bases left between them. CDR3 coding DNA: TGTGCCAGCAGCTTGCAGGGAGGCACTGAAGCTTTCTTT. Amino acid sequence: CASSLQGGTEAFF.

Note on this clone: Other DNA sequences of this sample code for an identical CDR3. V gene TRBV7-8 combines with J gene TRBJ2-7, with D unclear. The CDR3 loop spans 14 amino acids. V was pared by 1 base and J by 0 bases, with 7 bases between. Per germline, CDR1 SGHVS and CDR2 FQNEAQ. The DNA of the CDR3 is TGTGCCAGCAGCTTAGGGGCCAGCTCCTACGAGCAGTACTTC. This sequence encodes CASSLGASSYEQYF.

For this clone: This specimen includes other DNA sequences encoding the same CDR3. This rearrangement joins TRBV27 to TRBJ2-7; TRBD1 or TRBD2 may be the D gene (5 bases each). The CDR3 is made up of 14 amino acids. Germline lookup yields CDR1 MNHEY and CDR2 SMNVEV (reference sequence). V lost 3 bases, J lost 1 base, and 10 bases lay in between. CDR3 coding DNA: TGTGCCAGCAGTTTGAGAGGGGTTTCCTACGAGCAGTACTTC. This encodes CASSLRGVSYEQYF.

The J gene is TRBJ1-2, the V gene TRBV9; D is undetermined. This CDR3 has 15 residues. Trimming took off 0 bases at V and 4 bases at J, with 13 bases between the two ends. Per germline, CDR1 SGDLS and CDR2 YYNGEE. Written as DNA, the CDR3 is TGTGCCAGCAGCGTAGAAGGAACAGATATCTATGGCTACACCTTC. It translates to CASSVEGTDIYGYTF.

CDR3 nucleotide sequence: TGCGCCAGCAGCTTACTGTACACAGATACGCAGTATTTT. It translates to CASSLLYTDTQYF. V and J are TRBV5-1 and TRBJ2-3; D is unclear. The CDR3 has 13 residues. The V end was cut by 2 bases, the J end by 2 bases, with 6 bases between. Germline V gene lookup returns CDR1 SGHRS and CDR2 YFSETQ.

This clone appeared a single time. The CDR3 spells CASKRSPDSTYNEQFF. CDR3 in DNA: TGTGCCAGCAAGCGGTCTCCGGACAGCACCTACAATGAGCAGTTCTTC. This chain uses TRBV2 with TRBJ2-1, with D perhaps TRBD1 (6 bases). Trimming stripped 7 bases from V and 2 bases from J, with 18 bases between. CDR1 is SNHLY, CDR2 FYNNEI, per germline. This CDR3 contains 16 residues.

In its sample, this clone was seen once. This sequence joins TRBV5-6 and TRBJ2-1, with unresolved D. Germline CDR1 and CDR2: SGHDT and YYEEEE. Trimming pared 3 bases from V and 6 bases from J, leaving 7 bases between. This CDR3 has 12 amino acids. This CDR3 is CASSSDFNEQFF. The CDR3 DNA sequence: TGTGCCAGCAGCTCTGACTTCAATGAGCAGTTCTTC.

This clone has only one observation. V usage is TRBV6-6 and J usage is TRBJ2-1; 11 nucleotides agree with TRBD2. Germline V gene lookup returns CDR1 MNHNY and CDR2 SVGAGI (reference sequence). CDR3 size: 15 residues. V lost 5 bases, J lost 5 bases, and 5 bases stayed unmatched. The CDR3 DNA reads as TGTGCCAGCAGTCCCCGGACTAGCGGGCACAATGAGCAGTTCTTC. As protein: CASSPRTSGHNEQFF.

V and J are TRBV9 and TRBJ2-7, with 7 bases lining up with TRBD1. Per germline, CDR1 SGDLS and CDR2 YYNGEE. V lost 0 bases and J lost 2; bases outside the gene matches: 8. The CDR3 consists of 16 residues. The CDR3 nucleotides read TGTGCCAGCAGCGTAGCCGAGGACAGGCCCCCCTACGAGCAGTACTTC. Translating it yields CASSVAEDRPPYEQYF.

The chain combines TRBV7-9 with TRBJ2-3; unclear D gene. Per germline, CDR1 SEHNR and CDR2 FQNEAQ (reference sequence). V lost 8 bases and J lost 0, with 12 bases in between. The CDR3 covers 14 residues. Here the CDR3 reads CASSRPLSTDTQYF. The CDR3, as DNA: TGTGCCAGCTCGAGGCCCCTTAGCACAGATACGCAGTATTTT. The variable domain in full, completed from reference TRBV7-9 and TRBJ2-3, reads DTGVSQNPRHKITKRGQNVTFRCDPISEHNRLYWYRQTLGQGPEFLTYFQNEAQLEKSRLLSDRFSAERPKGSFSTLEIQRTEQGDSAMYLCASSRPLSTDTQYFGPGTRLTVL.

The V gene is TRBV5-4, the J gene TRBJ2-7; TRBD2 matches at 9 bases. The CDR3 totals 17 residues. Looked up from germline, CDR1 is SGHNT and CDR2 is YYREEE (reference sequence). V gave up 4 bases and J gave up 0 bases; unmatched junction bases: 11. CDR3 DNA sequence: TGTGCCAGCAGCCCAGAGTACCCTAGCGGGGTCTCCTACGAGCAGTACTTC. This encodes CASSPEYPSGVSYEQYF. Full variable domain (outside the CDR3, taken from reference TRBV5-4 and TRBJ2-7): ETGVTQSPTHLIKTRGQQVTLRCSSQSGHNTVSWYQQALGQGPQFIFQYYREEENGRGNFPPRFSGLQFPNYSSELNVNALELDDSALYLCASSPEYPSGVSYEQYFGPGTRLTVT.

The chain couples TRBV7-9 to TRBJ2-2; D unclear. Germline V gene sequence: CDR1 SEHNR, CDR2 FQNEAQ (reference sequence). The CDR3 spans 16 residues. The V end lost 5 bases, the J end lost 3 bases, and 16 bases lay between the germline ends. The CDR3 region has the DNA TGTGCCAGCAGCCCCCTTAGGAGTTTCGACACCGGGGAGCTGTTTTTT. Amino acid sequence: CASSPLRSFDTGELFF.

This clone has a single count. The chain employs TRBV7-9 and TRBJ1-4, with a weak D call TRBD1 (5 bases). Between the trimmed V and J ends, which lost 3 bases and 2 bases, there was a span of 13 bases. This CDR3 is built from 16 residues. CDR1 and CDR2 from the germline V gene are SEHNR and FQNEAQ (reference sequence). The CDR3 DNA follows: TGTGCCAGCAGCTTTGTAGGGGCGCCTACTAATGAAAAACTGTTTTTT. It yields the protein CASSFVGAPTNEKLFF.

The chain carries TRBV11-2 and TRBJ2-7; TRBD2 matches 7 bases. The CDR3 contains 13 residues. Germline CDR1 is SGHAT and CDR2 is FQNNGV. The J segment lost 0 bases and the V segment lost 10 bases, leaving 6 bases of the junction unmatched. CDR3 nucleotide sequence: TGTGCCACCCGGCGGGAGAGCTCCTACGAGCAGTACTTC. Its translation is CATRRESSYEQYF.

CDR3 in amino acids: CASSEWNLNTEAFF. CDR3 bases: TGTGCCAGTAGTGAGTGGAATTTAAACACTGAAGCTTTCTTT. The chain combines TRBV19 with TRBJ1-1; no definite D call. Germline V CDR1 and CDR2: LNHDA, SQIVND (reference sequence). The ends were cut back, 5 bases at V and 2 bases at J, with 12 bases in the middle. CDR3 length equals 14 residues.

For the CDR3, the DNA is TGTGCCAGCAGTGAAGCCCCTGTAGGCTCTGGAAACACCATATATTTT. Translated, it gives CASSEAPVGSGNTIYF. V is TRBV2 and J is TRBJ1-3, with no clear D. V lost 0 bases, J lost 0 bases, and 9 bases lay in between. Germline V lookup: CDR1 SNHLY, CDR2 FYNNEI. The CDR3 totals 16 residues.

A note on this clone: Other DNA sequences in this sample translate to the same CDR3. The chain uses TRBV25-1 and TRBJ1-1; D is possibly TRBD1 (6 bases). The CDR3 consists of 14 residues. Germline-derived CDR1 and CDR2 are MGHDK and SYGVNS. V was pared by 3 bases and J by 2 bases, with 10 bases between. The CDR3 nucleotides are TGTGCCAGCAGTGACCCGGGGGCAAACACTGAAGCTTTCTTT. Protein sequence: CASSDPGANTEAFF.

This chain uses TRBV9 with TRBJ2-7; maybe TRBD1 (7 bases). V gave up 3 bases and J gave up 0 bases, with 13 bases separating them. Germline V gives CDR1 SGDLS, CDR2 YYNGEE. The CDR3 is made up of 15 amino acids. The DNA of the CDR3 is TGTGCCAGCAGCGGAAACAGGGGAGGCTCCTACGAGCAGTACTTC. Protein: CASSGNRGGSYEQYF.

V gene TRBV7-9 combines with J gene TRBJ1-1; 10 bases fit TRBD1. V dropped 6 bases and J dropped 6; count of bases not matched to a gene: 13. Germline V gene sequence: CDR1 SEHNR, CDR2 FQNEAQ (reference sequence). The CDR3 has 16 amino acids. This CDR3 is CASSSGLAGQGAEAFF. The CDR3 nucleotides are TGTGCCAGCAGTTCGGGTCTAGCAGGACAGGGGGCTGAAGCTTTCTTT.